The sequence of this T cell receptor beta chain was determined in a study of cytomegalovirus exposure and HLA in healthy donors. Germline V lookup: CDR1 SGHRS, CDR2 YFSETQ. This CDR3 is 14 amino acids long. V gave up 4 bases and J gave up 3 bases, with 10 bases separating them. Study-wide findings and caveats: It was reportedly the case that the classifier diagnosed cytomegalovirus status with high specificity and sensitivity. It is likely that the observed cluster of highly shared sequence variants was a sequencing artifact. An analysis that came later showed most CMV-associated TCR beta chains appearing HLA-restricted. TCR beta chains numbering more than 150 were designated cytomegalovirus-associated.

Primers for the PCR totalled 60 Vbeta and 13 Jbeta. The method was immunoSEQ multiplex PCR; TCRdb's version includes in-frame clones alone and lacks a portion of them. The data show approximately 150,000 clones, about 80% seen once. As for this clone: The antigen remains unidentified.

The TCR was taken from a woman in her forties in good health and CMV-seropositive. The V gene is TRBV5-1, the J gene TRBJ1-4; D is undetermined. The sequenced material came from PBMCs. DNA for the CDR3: TGCGCCAGCAGCACTGAGGGTCCTAATGAAAAACTGTTTTTT. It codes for CASSTEGPNEKLFF.